This TCR beta chain was captured by sequencing in a study of blood T cell repertoires in COVID-19. Overall study: Spain, Italy and the United States supplied samples that represented acute and convalescent COVID-19. PBMCs, B-cell-depleted T cells, or T cells provided the cDNA or gDNA that made up the material.

Authors' methods: The authors estimated nucleated cell counts from reference gene primer amplification. The repertoire was sequenced with immunoSEQ multiplex PCR; TCRdb's copy has only in-frame clones and lacks some. Clone size and the V and J calls come from that table; the DNA yielded D and trimming. Of 360,000 or so clones detected, roughly 90% appear once; the ten largest clones hold around 7%. This CDR3 spans 14 amino acids. Germline-derived CDR1 and CDR2 are SGHRS and YFSETQ. Trimming took off 2 bases at V and 1 base at J, with 9 bases between the two ends. The chain joins TRBV5-1 to TRBJ1-1; D gene unclear. Specimen: peripheral blood. The TCR originated in a man aged 18 to 29 with active or convalescent COVID-19. CDR3 in amino acids: CASSLEAQNTEAFF. The CDR3 nucleotides are TGCGCCAGCAGCTTAGAGGCACAGAACACTGAAGCTTTCTTT.